These 32 T cell receptor beta chains came from one sample sequenced in a study of blood T cell repertoires in COVID-19 (dated by TCRdb to the early 2020s). The library was produced with the immunoSEQ multiplex PCR assay. In TCRdb, the immuneACCESS table is reduced to in-frame sequences with V and J assigned. These tables do not hold every clone; where another copy was compared, an unresolved V gene accounts for under half, and the others remain unexplained. This sample holds over 150,000 clones; more than 80% were observed only once. 6.2% of the sample is in the top ten clones. Sequencing was carried out using PBMCs or T cells enriched from blood (not recorded which). The source is a middle-aged man who had recovered from COVID-19.

V and J are TRBV3-1 (or the pseudogene TRBV3-2) and TRBJ2-7, with D unclear. V dropped 0 bases and J dropped 2 bases, with 11 bases sitting between them. The germline gives CDR1 LGHDT, CDR2 YNNKEL (reference sequence). The length of the CDR3 is 15 residues. As DNA, the CDR3 is TGTGCCAGCAGCCAAGAAAGGCAGCGCCCCTACGAGCAGTACTTC. This sequence encodes CASSQERQRPYEQYF.

The V gene is TRBV15, the J gene TRBJ1-6; weak D call: TRBD1 (6 bases). CDR1 and CDR2 (germline): LNHNV, YYDKDF (reference sequence). V was pared by 5 bases and J by 7 bases, with 12 bases between. The CDR3 spans 14 residues. CDR3 sequence (DNA): TGTGCCACCAGCGAGGGGACAACAAATTCACCCCTCCACTTT. The encoded protein is CATSEGTTNSPLHF.

The J gene is TRBJ1-4, the V gene TRBV15; D is ambiguous. The germline gives CDR1 LNHNV, CDR2 YYDKDF (reference sequence). V lost 1 base and J 0 bases, leaving 12 bases between the germline ends. The CDR3 is 17 residues long. Here the CDR3 DNA reads TGTGCCACCAGCAGAGCCCCCTCGCGTACAACTAATGAAAAACTGTTTTTT. It codes for CATSRAPSRTTNEKLFF.

V gene TRBV9 combines with J gene TRBJ2-7, with a weak D call TRBD2 (5 bases). Per the germline V gene, CDR1 is SGDLS and CDR2 is YYNGEE. V lost 4 bases to trimming and J lost 2 bases, with 13 bases between them. CDR3 length equals 14 residues. CDR3 sequence: CASSPDGNTYEQYF. The CDR3 DNA is TGTGCCAGCAGCCCTGACGGGAATACCTACGAGCAGTACTTC.

This chain uses TRBV12-5 with TRBJ1-5, with 10 bases lining up with TRBD1. This CDR3 is 13 amino acids long. With 8 bases clipped from V and 4 bases from J, the junction kept 2 bases outside the gene matches. Looked up from germline, CDR1 is LGHNT and CDR2 is FRNRAP. The CDR3 region has the DNA TGTGCTAGTAAGGGACAGGGGAATCAGCCCCAGCATTTT. As protein: CASKGQGNQPQHF.

The chain uses TRBV12-3 or TRBV12-4 and TRBJ1-1, with D maybe TRBD1 (6 bases). The CDR3 is 13 residues long. Trimming stripped 5 bases from V and 1 base from J, with 8 bases between. The CDR3 spells CASSPRGNTEAFF. The CDR3 nucleotides are TGTGCCAGCAGTCCCAGGGGGAACACTGAAGCTTTCTTT.

This chain connects TRBV18 to TRBJ2-1, with 13 nucleotides matching TRBD2. The ends lost 5 bases at V and 4 bases at J; junction bases unmatched: 5. The CDR3 loop spans 16 amino acids. Germline values: CDR1 KGHSH, CDR2 LQKENI. The CDR3 DNA reads as TGTGCCAGCTCAAAGACTAGCGGGGGGCTTTACAATGAGCAGTTCTTC. Translation gives CASSKTSGGLYNEQFF.

The chain carries TRBV6-5 and TRBJ1-1; 8 nucleotides line up with TRBD1. V lost 1 base to trimming and J lost 4 bases; unmatched junction nucleotides: 8. CDR3 size: 16 residues. Germline CDR1 and CDR2: MNHEY and SVGAGI. The CDR3 sequence is CASSYWRGTGGTEAFF. The CDR3 DNA follows: TGTGCCAGCAGTTACTGGAGGGGAACAGGGGGCACTGAAGCTTTCTTT.

The chain employs TRBV2 and TRBJ2-1; TRBD2 matches 10 bases. Germline assignment: CDR1 SNHLY and CDR2 FYNNEI. This CDR3 contains 17 residues. With V trimmed by 8 bases and J by 5 bases, 15 bases remained unmatched. CDR3 protein: CASLSPWTSGRNNEQFF. The CDR3 DNA follows: TGTGCCAGCCTCTCCCCTTGGACTAGCGGACGCAACAATGAGCAGTTCTTC.

On this clone: This sample also contains other DNA sequences that code for the same CDR3. The V and J genes are TRBV9 and TRBJ2-5, with D possibly TRBD1 on 6 matching bases. The germline V gene has CDR1 SGDLS and CDR2 YYNGEE. Trimming took 0 bases from V and 1 from J, leaving 10 bases between them. This CDR3 has 15 amino acids. The DNA for the CDR3 is TGTGCCAGCAGCGTAGTCCAAGGGGGCCAAGAGACCCAGTACTTC. Residues: CASSVVQGGQETQYF.

The chain couples TRBV10-3 to TRBJ1-1; 8 bases are a match to TRBD1. V trimming: 3 bases; J trimming: 1 base; junction bases outside the gene matches: 7. The CDR3 totals 16 residues. Germline values: CDR1 ENHRY, CDR2 SYGVKD. CDR3 sequence (DNA): TGTGCCATCAGTGAAAACGGACAGGGCCAGAACACTGAAGCTTTCTTT. Translating it yields CAISENGQGQNTEAFF.

This chain connects TRBV2 to TRBJ2-3; 10 bases line up with TRBD1. CDR3 length equals 15 residues. V was pared by 4 bases and J by 4 bases, with 5 bases of the junction left unmatched. CDR1 and CDR2 from the germline V gene are SNHLY and FYNNEI. The CDR3 loop reads CASSAGDRGADTQYF. The CDR3 DNA follows: TGTGCCAGCAGTGCTGGGGACAGGGGCGCAGATACGCAGTATTTT.

The DNA for the CDR3 is TGTGCCAGCAGCGGGTCCGGGACAGAAACCTACGAGCAGTACTTC. It is translated as CASSGSGTETYEQYF. The chain combines TRBV7-9 with TRBJ2-7, with 7 bases identical to TRBD1. V lost 5 bases, J lost 2 bases, and 9 bases stayed unmatched. CDR3 length: 15 amino acids. Germline-derived CDR1 and CDR2 are SEHNR and FQNEAQ (reference sequence).

The V call is TRBV9, the J call TRBJ1-1; D perhaps matches TRBD1 (5 bases). V was clipped by 4 bases and J by 8 bases, with 18 bases between them. The CDR3 contains 14 residues. From germline, CDR1 is SGDLS and CDR2 YYNGEE. CDR3 residues: CASSSRWVGGEAFF. The DNA of the CDR3 is TGTGCCAGCAGCTCAAGGTGGGTCGGGGGAGAAGCTTTCTTT.

V usage is TRBV10-3 and J usage is TRBJ2-7, with 11 bases fitting TRBD2. The CDR3 extends over 19 amino acids. Germline CDR1 is ENHRY and CDR2 is SYGVKD. V dropped 2 bases and J dropped 0; count of bases not matched to a gene: 12. For the CDR3, the DNA is TGTGCCATCAGTGAGGTTGAAGGACTAGCGGGTCAGATCTCCTACGAGCAGTACTTC. This encodes CAISEVEGLAGQISYEQYF.

This sequence joins TRBV20-1 and TRBJ2-7; the D gene is possibly TRBD1 (5 bases). The CDR3 runs 11 residues. V was pared by 5 bases and J by 6 bases, with 11 bases between. Germline V gene sequence: CDR1 DFQATT, CDR2 SNEGSKA (reference sequence). CDR3 coding DNA: TGCAGTGCTCAGGGAAGTTCCGAGCAGTACTTC. Residues: CSAQGSSEQYF.

This chain joins TRBV4-1 and TRBJ1-3, with D perhaps matching TRBD1 (5 bases). This CDR3 region has 14 residues. V dropped 0 bases and J dropped 4 bases, with 7 bases sitting between them. Germline V gives CDR1 MGHRA, CDR2 YSYEKL. CDR3 region: CASSQDRAGNTIYF. In DNA form, the CDR3 reads TGCGCCAGCAGCCAAGACAGGGCAGGAAACACCATATATTTT.

The DNA of the CDR3 is TGCAGCGTCAAGAGGCTAGCGGGCTCCTACGAGCAGTACTTC. Its protein is CSVKRLAGSYEQYF. This sequence joins TRBV29-1 and TRBJ2-7; 8 bases map to TRBD2. CDR3 length equals 14 residues. V dropped 6 bases and J dropped 0; count of bases not matched to a gene: 7. The V gene's germline CDR1 is SQVTM and CDR2 ANQGSEA.

In its sample, this clone was seen once. The chain couples TRBV4-1 to TRBJ1-1; no reliable D call. This CDR3 has 14 residues. Trimming left V 1 base short and J 8 bases short, with 14 bases between. Germline V CDR1 and CDR2: MGHRA, YSYEKL. CDR3: CASSQVGGFQEAFF. CDR3 DNA sequence: TGCGCCAGCAGCCAAGTCGGCGGGTTTCAGGAAGCTTTCTTT.

V and J are TRBV24-1 and TRBJ1-5, with D hard to call. The CDR3 is 14 amino acids. Germline CDR1 reads KGHDR; CDR2 reads SFDVKD. Trimming removed 1 base from V and 5 bases from J, with 8 bases in between. In DNA form, the CDR3 reads TGTGCCACCAGTGATTTAACAGCTTATCAGCCCCAGCATTTT. Amino acids: CATSDLTAYQPQHF.

The J gene is TRBJ1-4, the V gene TRBV6-5, with 8 bases lining up with TRBD1. Germline CDR1 MNHEY, CDR2 SVGAGI. The CDR3 loop spans 15 amino acids. The ends lost 6 bases at V and 8 bases at J; junction bases unmatched: 11. CDR3: CASSLDRGGGEKLFF. As DNA, the CDR3 is TGTGCCAGCAGCCTAGACAGGGGAGGTGGGGAAAAACTGTTTTTT.

This clone occurred many times. The V call is TRBV30, the J call TRBJ2-3; maybe TRBD1 (6 bases). CDR1 is GTSNPN, CDR2 SVGIG, per germline (reference sequence). V was trimmed by 8 bases and J by 2 bases, leaving 14 bases between them. The CDR3 covers 13 residues. CDR3 sequence (DNA): TGTGCCGGCCGGGACATTATCACAGATACGCAGTATTTT. This sequence encodes CAGRDIITDTQYF.

The genes are TRBV2 and TRBJ1-5; 7 bases line up with TRBD1. V shed 8 bases, J shed 3 bases, and the junction held 7 bases outside the gene matches. The CDR3 spans 14 residues. The germline V gene encodes CDR1 SNHLY and CDR2 FYNNEI. The CDR3 protein is CASGVGQDNQPQHF. The CDR3 DNA follows: TGTGCCAGCGGGGTCGGACAGGACAATCAGCCCCAGCATTTT.

The chain employs TRBV28 and TRBJ2-3, with unresolved D. The V end was cut by 1 base, the J end by 2 bases, with 7 bases between. The CDR3 length is 14 residues. Germline lookup yields CDR1 MDHEN and CDR2 SYDVKM. CDR3 loop: CASSLYRYTDTQYF. Here the CDR3 DNA reads TGTGCCAGCAGTTTATATCGGTACACAGATACGCAGTATTTT.

CDR3 loop: CASQKGPGMNYGYTF. For the CDR3, the DNA is TGTGCCAGCCAAAAAGGGCCGGGGATGAACTATGGCTACACCTTC. This chain joins TRBV6-5 and TRBJ1-2; no reliable D call. Per germline, CDR1 MNHEY and CDR2 SVGAGI. The CDR3 has 15 residues. The V and J ends lost 8 bases and 2 bases respectively, with 18 bases between them.

To note about this clone: This CDR3 is also generated by other DNA sequences in the sample. V is TRBV3-1 (or the pseudogene TRBV3-2) and J is TRBJ1-3; the D gene is possibly TRBD1 (5 bases). This CDR3 spans 13 amino acids. V was cut by 1 base and J by 4 bases, with 5 bases left in between. Germline V gene data show CDR1 as LGHDT and CDR2 as YNNKEL (reference sequence). The CDR3 spells CASSQGGGNTIYF. The DNA of the CDR3 is TGTGCCAGCAGCCAAGGGGGCGGAAACACCATATATTTT.

The rearrangement joins TRBV19 to TRBJ2-1; 12 bases match TRBD2. The germline gives CDR1 LNHDA, CDR2 SQIVND (reference sequence). The CDR3 extends over 17 amino acids. Trimming cost V 8 bases and J 1 base; bases outside gene matches: 9. The CDR3 bases are TGTGCCAGTTCCGCGACTAGCGGGAGTTCATCCTACAATGAGCAGTTCTTC. It specifies CASSATSGSSSYNEQFF.

V gene TRBV27 combines with J gene TRBJ2-2; TRBD1 is a possible D gene (6 bases). CDR3 length: 17 amino acids. V lost 2 bases, J lost 2 bases, and 15 bases lay in between. Germline V gene sequence: CDR1 MNHEY, CDR2 SMNVEV (reference sequence). CDR3 loop: CASSLLAGTTNTGELFF. CDR3 DNA sequence: TGTGCCAGCAGTTTACTCGCCGGGACAACTAACACCGGGGAGCTGTTTTTT.

The genes are TRBV5-8 and TRBJ1-3; D call uncertain. The germline V gene encodes CDR1 SGHTS and CDR2 YDEGEE. V lost 2 bases and J lost 3, with 9 bases in between. The CDR3 consists of 14 residues. This CDR3 reads CASSFDRGGNTIYF. DNA of the CDR3: TGTGCCAGCAGCTTTGATCGGGGTGGAAACACCATATATTTT.

This clone has just a few counts. The chain uses TRBV5-1 and TRBJ1-1, with 9 bases matching TRBD1. The CDR3 covers 17 residues. The junction had 13 bases not matched to a gene; V was cut back by 2 bases and J by 5 bases. CDR1 and CDR2 from the germline V gene are SGHRS and YFSETQ. As DNA, the CDR3 is TGCGCCAGCAGCTTAGGGACAGGGCCCGGCCAAGGGACTGAAGCTTTCTTT. Amino acid sequence: CASSLGTGPGQGTEAFF.

The chain combines TRBV18 with TRBJ1-1, with D perhaps matching TRBD1 (6 bases). The V gene lost 3 bases and the J gene lost 0 bases, with 11 bases spanning the gap. Germline V gene lookup returns CDR1 KGHSH and CDR2 LQKENI. The CDR3 totals 15 residues. For the CDR3, the DNA is TGTGCCAGCTCACCTGGGCAGGGGATGAACACTGAAGCTTTCTTT. Amino acid sequence: CASSPGQGMNTEAFF.

The chain combines TRBV27 with TRBJ1-5; 8 bases line up with TRBD1. CDR3 length equals 14 residues. V lost 5 bases to trimming and J lost 2 bases; unmatched junction nucleotides: 2. CDR1 is MNHEY, CDR2 SMNVEV, per germline (reference sequence). Written as DNA, the CDR3 is TGTGCCAGCAGTCAACAGGGGGGCAATCAGCCCCAGCATTTT. Encoded protein: CASSQQGGNQPQHF.